This TCR beta chain came from a study of vaccination and CD4 T cells after COVID-19. Study in general: Six males and four females, two Hispanic, made up the convalescents. The BNT162b2 or mRNA-1273 vaccine was given to participants in two doses. Drawing of post-COVID samples took place a median roughly 97 days after diagnosis (range 35 to 161).

Regarding time point: late sampling 161 to 241 days after vaccination in a few convalescent patients. In TCRdb, the PCR reads were re-called with MiXCR into one record per CDR3 protein. This sample has approximately 30,000 distinct CDR3 sequences, with around 50% found just once. The material sequenced was CD4+ T cells from blood, taken about 7 months after SARS-CoV-2 vaccination. The receptor was derived from a human donor who had recovered from COVID-19.

The CDR3 region has the DNA TGCAGTGCACGGGACGAAACCTCACCCCTCCACTTT. It yields the protein CSARDETSPLHF. The rearrangement uses TRBV20-1 and TRBJ1-6, with D maybe TRBD1 (5 bases). CDR3 length equals 12 residues. Trimming removed 6 bases at V and 10 bases at J, with 13 bases between. Germline V CDR1 and CDR2: DFQATT, SNEGSKA (reference sequence).